Listed below are T cell receptor beta chains from one sample, sequenced in a study of siplizumab effects on memory and regulatory T cells. This table comes from immunoSEQ multiplex PCR, and its TCRdb copy is limited to in-frame clones, with some not included. The sample yields 94,000 or so clones, more than 95% seen once. Specimen: naive CD4+ T cells sorted from blood. Source of these receptors: a human donor in good health. Both conserved end residues are part of each CDR3. The order of the fields is V gene, J gene, CDR3 protein.

v_gene: TRBV19; j_gene: TRBJ2-7; CDR3aa: CASSIVRVNYEQYF
v_gene: TRBV28; j_gene: TRBJ1-2; CDR3aa: CASYLGAGKGGYTF
v_gene: TRBV19; j_gene: TRBJ2-3; CDR3aa: CAGRDSSTDTQYF
v_gene: TRBV30; j_gene: TRBJ1-6; CDR3aa: CAWRPRPGTGGSYNSPLHF
v_gene: TRBV11-2; j_gene: TRBJ2-3; CDR3aa: CASSLGTGVDTQYF
v_gene: TRBV6-6; j_gene: TRBJ1-2; CDR3aa: CASRGTGDNYGYTF
v_gene: TRBV27; j_gene: TRBJ2-7; CDR3aa: CASSPRGAGTYEQYF
v_gene: TRBV7-2; j_gene: TRBJ1-1; CDR3aa: CASSKDRVLEAFF
v_gene: TRBV18; j_gene: TRBJ2-7; CDR3aa: CASSLLTGAIAYEQYF
v_gene: TRBV28; j_gene: TRBJ2-2; CDR3aa: CASSPPAGGPRVGELFF
v_gene: TRBV15; j_gene: TRBJ2-2; CDR3aa: CASTGGFFTGELFF
v_gene: TRBV4-3; j_gene: TRBJ1-6; CDR3aa: CASSQDLGRGRSVGNSPLHF